This T cell receptor (beta chain) was documented in a study of OX40 agonist ivuxolimab in advanced cancers. This CDR3 has 12 residues. The assay was immunoSEQ multiplex PCR, and TCRdb's table has in-frame clones only and misses some. The sample includes about 36,000 clones, more than 80% of them seen just once. The source was CD4+ or CD8+ T cells sorted from blood, collected in a trial of the OX40 agonist ivuxolimab. V gene TRBV7-5 combines with J gene TRBJ1-1; TRBD1, the D gene given by the table, was not confirmed from the DNA. TRBV7-5 is shown as a pseudogene. The receptor was derived from an adult with an advanced solid tumor such as melanoma, head and neck, liver or kidney cancer. Here the CDR3 DNA reads TGTGCCAGCAGAACGGACAGGGAGGAAGCTTTCTTT. Its translation is CASRTDREEAFF.